The next 2 T cell receptor beta chains were all read from a single sample in a study of blood T cell repertoires in COVID-19. The assay was immunoSEQ multiplex PCR, and TCRdb's table has in-frame clones only and misses some. The table has tens of thousands of clones, around 85% seen once. The sequenced material came from peripheral blood. These receptors all stem from a man aged 50-60 years with acute or convalescent COVID-19.

Concerning this clone itself: Other nucleotide sequences in the sample specify the same CDR3. V gene TRBV29-1 combines with J gene TRBJ1-2, with 9 bases lining up with TRBD1. The CDR3 spans 13 residues. Germline CDR1 is SQVTM and CDR2 is ANQGSEA. Trimming cost V 6 bases and J 3 bases; bases outside gene matches: 5. The DNA for the CDR3 is TGCAGCGTCTACAGGGGGCAGGACTATGGCTACACCTTC. Its protein product is CSVYRGQDYGYTF.

The chain couples TRBV18 to TRBJ2-1; 7 bases are shared with TRBD2. With 8 bases clipped from V and 1 base from J, the junction kept 5 bases outside the gene matches. The CDR3 is 14 amino acids. Looked up from germline, CDR1 is KGHSH and CDR2 is LQKENI. The CDR3 here is CASERDGSYNEQFF. DNA of the CDR3: TGTGCCAGCGAGCGGGACGGATCCTACAATGAGCAGTTCTTC.